This T cell receptor beta chain was identified during a study of blood T cell repertoires in COVID-19. Study-level information: The United States, Italy and Spain provided the acute and convalescent COVID-19 samples.

With 7 bases clipped from V and 7 bases from J, the junction kept 7 bases outside the gene matches. The CDR3 contains 14 residues. The germline CDR1 and CDR2 sequences are SGHTA and FQGNSA. Per the original methods: Amplification from reference gene primers served as the basis for estimated nucleated cell counts. Here immunoSEQ multiplex PCR was the method, and the copy in TCRdb shows in-frame clones only, minus some. D and trimming were read from the DNA, whereas the V and J calls and clone size are those reported in that table. The table includes tens of thousands of clones, about 88% detected once.

The chain couples TRBV7-2 to TRBJ2-7; 13 positions agree with TRBD2. The TCR comes from a man between 70 and 80 years old with active or convalescent COVID-19. The source material was peripheral blood. CDR3 sequence reads: CASTTSGGAYEQYF. The CDR3 DNA reads as TGTGCCAGCACCACTAGCGGGGGGGCGTATGAGCAGTACTTC.